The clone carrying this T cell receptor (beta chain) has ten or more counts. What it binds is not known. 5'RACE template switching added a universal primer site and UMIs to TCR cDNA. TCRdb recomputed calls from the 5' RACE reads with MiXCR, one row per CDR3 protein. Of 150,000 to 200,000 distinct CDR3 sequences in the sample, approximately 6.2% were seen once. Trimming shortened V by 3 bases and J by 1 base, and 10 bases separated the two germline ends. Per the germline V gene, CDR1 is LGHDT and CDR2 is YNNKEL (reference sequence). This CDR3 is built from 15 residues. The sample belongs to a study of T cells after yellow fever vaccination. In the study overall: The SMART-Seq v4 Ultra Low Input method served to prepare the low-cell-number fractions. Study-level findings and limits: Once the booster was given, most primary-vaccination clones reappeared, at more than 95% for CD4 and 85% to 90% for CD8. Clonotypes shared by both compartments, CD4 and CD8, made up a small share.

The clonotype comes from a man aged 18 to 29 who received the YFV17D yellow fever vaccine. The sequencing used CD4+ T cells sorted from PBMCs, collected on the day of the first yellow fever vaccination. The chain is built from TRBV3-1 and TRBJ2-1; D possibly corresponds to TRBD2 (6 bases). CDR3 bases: TGTGCCAGCAGCCACCCCGGGGGTTCCTACAATGAGCAGTTCTTC. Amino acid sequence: CASSHPGGSYNEQFF.